This TCR beta chain was sequenced in a study of identical twins. Study-level points and caveats: The more abundant beta clonotypes in cord blood had fewer insertions, and memory repertoires did not show this. Models underpredicted monozygotic twin sharing of out-of-frame TCR alpha.

The CDR3 length is 16 residues. Germline V CDR1 and CDR2: SNHLY, FYNNEI. The ends lost 5 bases at V and 6 bases at J; junction bases unmatched: 12. Concerning this clonotype itself: The antigen is undetermined.

TCRdb ran MiXCR on the 5' RACE reads and lists one entry per CDR3 protein. Seen here are some 1,600,000 distinct CDR3 sequences, under 35% observed once, and the top ten hold approximately 0.29%. Input material: cord blood. The rearrangement uses TRBV2 and TRBJ1-4; 7 bases fit TRBD1. This TCR came from a newborn girl in good health. CDR3 region: CASSTPPTGLDEKLFF. CDR3 in DNA: TGTGCCAGCAGTACTCCTCCGACAGGGCTGGATGAAAAACTGTTTTTT.